This T cell receptor beta chain was profiled in a study of T cell responses to AZD1222 COVID-19 vaccine. Study background: Recipients boosted at about 4 weeks or about 12 weeks are pooled.

Profiling relied on immunoSEQ multiplex PCR, and the TCRdb table lists in-frame clones only, not all of them. The sample consists of 65,000 to 85,000 clones, 80% to 90% of them appearing once. Concerning this clone itself: Its antigen is as yet unknown.

Study observations and caveats: There were repertoire samples only from the period after the peak T cell response.

The CDR3 contains 16 residues. Germline CDR1 is KGHDR and CDR2 is SFDVKD. V was pared by 4 bases and J by 8 bases, with 20 bases between. The receptor was isolated from an adult in good health. Sequenced material: peripheral blood, taken on day 0 of AZD1222 vaccination. The rearrangement links TRBV24-1 to TRBJ2-1, with D perhaps matching TRBD1 or TRBD2 (5 bases each). DNA for the CDR3: TGTGCCACCAGTGACTATATCGACAGAGGAGGCGATGAGCAGTTCTTC. This codes for CATSDYIDRGGDEQFF.